This TCR beta chain comes out of a study of cytomegalovirus exposure and HLA in healthy donors. Study findings and constraints: Equally common other TCR beta chains were less clonally expanded than HLA-associated ones, a later analysis found. The study recorded fewer than 200 TCR beta chains that were cytomegalovirus-associated.

Germline V gene lookup returns CDR1 SEHNR and CDR2 FQNEAQ (reference sequence). Trimming removed 0 bases at V and 4 bases at J, with 10 bases between. This CDR3 has 14 amino acids. 60 Vbeta and 13 Jbeta primers were used in PCR. Libraries were prepared by immunoSEQ multiplex PCR; TCRdb keeps only in-frame clonotypes and omits some of them. The table shows 130,000 or so clones, with 80% occurring only once. On this clone itself: The antigen is undetermined.

The sequenced sample was PBMCs. The receptor's source is a man aged 25-45 years in good health and CMV-seronegative. The gene calls are TRBV7-9 and TRBJ2-7, with D uncertain. DNA of the CDR3: TGTGCCAGCAGCTTAGCCCCCGACGGGTACGAGCAGTACTTC. It specifies CASSLAPDGYEQYF. The full variable domain, with the rest looked up from reference TRBV7-9 and TRBJ2-7, is DTGVSQNPRHKITKRGQNVTFRCDPISEHNRLYWYRQTLGQGPEFLTYFQNEAQLEKSRLLSDRFSAERPKGSFSTLEIQRTEQGDSAMYLCASSLAPDGYEQYFGPGTRLTVT.